These 12 T cell receptor beta chains originate from one sample sequenced in a study of early T cells in non-severe SARS-CoV-2 infection. Each CDR3 protein is one row after TCRdb ran MiXCR on the 5' RACE reads. The sample includes about 30,000 distinct CDR3 sequences, around 6% seen only once; the top ten take 10% to 15%. The specimen was whole blood. The receptor source for this set is an adult who was a healthcare worker with PCR-confirmed SARS-CoV-2 infection or an uninfected control (not recorded which).

V gene TRBV9 combines with J gene TRBJ1-4, with D perhaps matching TRBD1 (5 bases). The CDR3 spans 11 residues. From germline, CDR1 is SGDLS and CDR2 YYNGEE. The V end lost 3 bases, the J end lost 8 bases, and 5 bases lay between the germline ends. CDR3: CASSGGEKLFF. For the CDR3, the DNA is TGTGCCAGCAGCGGGGGGGAAAAACTGTTTTTT.

This clonotype was counted ten times or more. The V and J genes are TRBV11-2 and TRBJ1-6; possibly TRBD1 for D (6 bases). The ends were cut back, 5 bases at V and 9 bases at J, with 11 bases in the middle. The germline gives CDR1 SGHAT, CDR2 FQNNGV. The CDR3 length is 13 residues. CDR3 amino acids: CASSAGTTSPLHF. The CDR3 DNA is TGTGCCAGCAGCGCCGGGACAACTTCACCCCTCCACTTT.

This clonotype was recorded many times. The J gene is TRBJ1-5, the V gene TRBV20-1, with a tentative D call TRBD1 (6 bases). Per germline, CDR1 DFQATT and CDR2 SNEGSKA (reference sequence). The CDR3 is 15 amino acids. Between the trimmed V and J ends, which lost 0 bases and 5 bases, there was a span of 14 bases. This chain's CDR3 is CSAREVGQSHQPQHF. The CDR3 region has the DNA TGCAGTGCTAGAGAGGTCGGACAGTCTCATCAGCCCCAGCATTTT.

This clonotype was found many times. J is TRBJ1-6 and V is TRBV15; D possibly corresponds to TRBD1 (6 bases). CDR3 length: 17 amino acids. Trimming pared 3 bases from V and 7 bases from J, leaving 19 bases between. Germline assignment: CDR1 LNHNV and CDR2 YYDKDF (reference sequence). The chain's CDR3 is CATSSGGAGAWNSPLHF. CDR3 bases: TGTGCCACCAGCAGCGGCGGGGCGGGGGCCTGGAATTCACCCCTCCACTTT.

There are many counts of this clonotype. V usage is TRBV6-5 and J usage is TRBJ2-7, with D tentatively TRBD1 (6 bases). The germline CDR1 and CDR2 sequences are MNHEY and SVGAGI. The CDR3 has 15 amino acids. V gave up 6 bases and J gave up 0 bases, with 15 bases separating them. The CDR3 protein is CASSAKGHSSYEQYF. CDR3 nucleotide sequence: TGTGCCAGCAGCGCCAAGGGACACAGCTCCTACGAGCAGTACTTC.

This clonotype has at least ten counts. The CDR3 region is CAIRETGTEAFF. The DNA of the CDR3 is TGTGCCATCAGAGAGACAGGGACTGAAGCTTTCTTT. This chain joins TRBV10-3 and TRBJ1-1; TRBD1 aligns across 7 bases. Germline-derived CDR1 and CDR2 are ENHRY and SYGVKD. The CDR3 has 12 amino acids. J gave up 5 bases and V 6 bases, and 3 bases lay outside the gene matches.

With regard to this clonotype: Given a much more abundant clone one base away, this may be a read error. The CDR3 nucleotides are TGTGCCAGCAGCCCACAGGCAGGGCCCTACAATGAGCAGCTCTTC. Protein sequence: CASSPQAGPYNEQLF. The V call is TRBV7-3, the J call TRBJ2-1; D may be TRBD1 (5 bases). CDR1 and CDR2 from the germline V gene are SGHTA and FQGTGA. This CDR3 comprises 15 residues.

This sequence joins TRBV11-2 and TRBJ2-5, with 12 nucleotides matching TRBD2. The germline V gene encodes CDR1 SGHAT and CDR2 FQNNGV. CDR3 length: 15 amino acids. V lost 5 bases and J lost 2; bases outside the gene matches: 3. For the CDR3, the DNA is TGTGCCAGCAGCCGGACTAGCGGGGAACAAGAGACCCAGTACTTC. It codes for CASSRTSGEQETQYF.

This clonotype was counted ten times or more. The chain is built from TRBV5-1 and TRBJ2-5, with 7 bases matching TRBD1. Germline lookup yields CDR1 SGHRS and CDR2 YFSETQ. This CDR3 has 14 residues. J lost 1 base, V lost 4 bases, and 4 bases had no gene match. CDR3 protein: CASSNTGAQETQYF. DNA for the CDR3: TGCGCCAGCAGCAACACAGGGGCCCAAGAGACCCAGTACTTC.

This clonotype has a count of ten or more. This chain joins TRBV19 and TRBJ1-3; maybe TRBD1 (5 bases). Germline V lookup: CDR1 LNHDA, CDR2 SQIVND (reference sequence). The V end lost 5 bases, the J end lost 4 bases, and 18 bases lay between the germline ends. The CDR3 is 16 residues long. In nucleotides, the CDR3 is TGTGCCAGTAGTGATCACCCGGCAGGGCCCGGAAACACCATATATTTT. Translation: CASSDHPAGPGNTIYF.

This clonotype occurred many times. The chain employs TRBV4-3 and TRBJ2-7; D perhaps matches TRBD1 (6 bases). The CDR3 is 16 residues long. V dropped 0 bases and J dropped 2 bases, with 14 bases sitting between them. Germline V CDR1 and CDR2: LGHNA, YSLEER. The CDR3 loop reads CASSQDSGAATYEQYF. The CDR3 DNA reads as TGCGCCAGCAGCCAAGATTCAGGGGCGGCTACCTACGAGCAGTACTTC.

This sequence joins TRBV28 and TRBJ1-2; D is unclear. This CDR3 has 12 amino acids. V was shortened by 4 bases and J by 4 bases, with 7 bases between the two germline ends. The germline CDR1 and CDR2 sequences are MDHEN and SYDVKM. The CDR3 is CASSSRGYGYTF. CDR3 coding DNA: TGTGCCAGCAGTTCCCGGGGCTATGGCTACACCTTC.